These 24 T cell receptor beta chains were sequenced from one sample in a study of CD8 T cells in ankylosing spondylitis. Study results and limitations: What appeared characteristic of ankylosing spondylitis blood was a TCR beta motif of eight highly homologous variants.

TCRdb itself ran the 5' RACE reads through MiXCR, one entry per CDR3 protein. The profile shows some 200,000 distinct CDR3 sequences, 7.3% of them singletons. No cognate antigen is known for these TCRs. Sequencing was done on a sample of blood, either unsorted or a sorted T cell fraction (not recorded which). The receptors were gathered from a male donor with ankylosing spondylitis.

V gene TRBV29-1 combines with J gene TRBJ1-1; a weak D match, TRBD1 (5 bases). The ends were cut back, 5 bases at V and 11 bases at J, with 12 bases in the middle. Germline assignment: CDR1 SQVTM and CDR2 ANQGSEA. This CDR3 is 10 amino acids long. The CDR3 DNA is TGCAGCGTTAACCAGGGAGGCGCTTTCTTT. Translating gives CSVNQGGAFF.

This clonotype occurred a few times. The genes are TRBV12-5 and TRBJ1-2, with D perhaps matching TRBD1 (6 bases). V was trimmed by 1 base and J by 4 bases, leaving 7 bases between them. Looked up from germline, CDR1 is LGHNT and CDR2 is FRNRAP. This CDR3 spans 13 amino acids. The CDR3 spells CASGLEGGYGYTF. CDR3 DNA: TGTGCTAGTGGTTTGGAGGGGGGCTATGGCTACACCTTC.

This clonotype appeared many times. The CDR3 is CASSPGAGGPEPQHF. The CDR3 region has the DNA TGTGCCAGCTCACCGGGAGCGGGGGGCCCGGAGCCCCAGCATTTT. This rearrangement joins TRBV18 to TRBJ1-5, with D possibly TRBD1 on 6 matching bases. The CDR3 covers 15 residues. V was shortened by 3 bases and J by 8 bases, with 17 bases between the two germline ends. Looked up from germline, CDR1 is KGHSH and CDR2 is LQKENI.

The table lists this clonotype with many counts. This chain joins TRBV19 and TRBJ1-5; 7 bases are shared with TRBD1. Looked up from germline, CDR1 is LNHDA and CDR2 is SQIVND (reference sequence). The CDR3 is 14 residues long. Trimming cost V 3 bases and J 4 bases; bases outside gene matches: 3. CDR3 bases: TGTGCCAGTAGTATTAGGGACAGAAATCAGCCCCAGCATTTT. This translates into CASSIRDRNQPQHF. Full variable domain (missing parts from reference TRBV19 and TRBJ1-5): DGGITQSPKYLFRKEGQNVTLSCEQNLNHDAMYWYRQDPGQGLRLIYYSQIVNDFQKGDIAEGYSVSREKKESFPLTVTSAQKNPTAFYLCASSIRDRNQPQHFGDGTRLSIL.

The sample holds many counts of this clonotype. The J gene is TRBJ2-5, the V gene TRBV2; D is unresolved. CDR1 SNHLY and CDR2 FYNNEI come from the germline V gene. V was pared by 3 bases and J by 0 bases, with 8 bases between. The CDR3 totals 14 residues. In nucleotides, the CDR3 is TGTGCCAGCAGTGATTCTAAATACCAAGAGACCCAGTACTTC. This codes for CASSDSKYQETQYF.

The table lists this clonotype with a few counts. The J gene is TRBJ2-7, the V gene TRBV6-5, with 7 bases aligning to TRBD1. Trimming at V came to 2 bases and at J to 6 bases, leaving 7 bases not matched to a gene. Germline CDR1 reads MNHEY; CDR2 reads SVGAGI. The CDR3 has 14 residues. The CDR3 DNA is TGTGCCAGCAGTTACGCCGGGACAGAAGGCGAGCAGTACTTC. This sequence encodes CASSYAGTEGEQYF.

This clonotype has ten or more counts. The rearrangement links TRBV5-6 to TRBJ2-1, with D perhaps matching TRBD2 (7 bases). Germline CDR1 SGHDT, CDR2 YYEEEE. V lost 7 bases, J lost 4 bases, and 18 bases lay in between. This CDR3 comprises 15 residues. The CDR3 DNA reads as TGTGCCAGCGCGTCTTGGGGGGGCCTATACAATGAGCAGTTCTTC. Translating gives CASASWGGLYNEQFF.

There are many counts of this clonotype. The chain joins TRBV5-1 to TRBJ2-7; D is undetermined. Germline V lookup: CDR1 SGHRS, CDR2 YFSETQ. With 0 bases removed from V and 0 bases from J, the gap between germline ends came to 7 bases. The CDR3 has 14 amino acids. Here the CDR3 reads CASSLGRTSYEQYF. The CDR3 DNA follows: TGCGCCAGCAGCTTGGGACGGACCTCCTACGAGCAGTACTTC.

This clonotype was counted only a few times. This rearrangement joins TRBV7-2 to TRBJ1-4; D uncertain. V dropped 5 bases and J dropped 5 bases, with 9 bases sitting between them. CDR1 is SGHTA, CDR2 FQGNSA, per germline. This CDR3 comprises 13 residues. The CDR3 nucleotides read TGTGCCAGCAGCGAGTTGGAGAATGAAAAACTGTTTTTT. Its translation: CASSELENEKLFF.

This clonotype occurred many times. This chain uses TRBV7-9 with TRBJ2-3; unclear D gene. CDR1 is SEHNR and CDR2 is FQNEAQ in the germline V gene (reference sequence). Deletions cut 0 bases from V and 6 bases from J, with 16 bases between. The CDR3 is made up of 16 amino acids. The CDR3 DNA follows: TGTGCCAGCAGCTTAGCCTCCGGCCCGGCGCGGGATACGCAGTATTTT. It translates to CASSLASGPARDTQYF.

This clonotype was observed a single time. The rearrangement joins TRBV4-3 to TRBJ2-1; TRBD1 matches 7 bases. Germline values: CDR1 LGHNA, CDR2 YSLEER. V lost 1 base and J lost 7; bases outside the gene matches: 13. The CDR3 runs 17 residues. The CDR3 sequence is CASSQVYPQGPQNEQFF. CDR3 in DNA: TGCGCCAGCAGCCAAGTATACCCACAGGGGCCCCAGAATGAGCAGTTCTTC.

At least ten counts were recorded for this clonotype. J is TRBJ2-7 and V is TRBV7-9, with 11 bases that match TRBD2. The CDR3 runs to 16 residues. Germline V gives CDR1 SEHNR, CDR2 FQNEAQ (reference sequence). V shed 5 bases, J shed 0 bases, and the junction held 6 bases outside the gene matches. This CDR3 reads CASSPSTSGGSYEQYF. The CDR3 DNA is TGTGCCAGCAGCCCATCAACTAGCGGGGGCTCCTACGAGCAGTACTTC.

Ten or more counts support this clonotype. The chain carries TRBV11-2 and TRBJ2-1; TRBD1 or TRBD2 may be the D gene (6 bases each). The CDR3 spans 14 residues. The V end lost 7 bases, the J end lost 0 bases, and 10 bases lay between the germline ends. Germline V CDR1 and CDR2: SGHAT, FQNNGV. CDR3 in amino acids: CASKGGSSYNEQFF. CDR3 bases: TGTGCCAGCAAGGGGGGCAGCTCCTACAATGAGCAGTTCTTC. The variable domain in full, with the rest retrieved from reference TRBV11-2 and TRBJ2-1, is EAGVAQSPRYKIIEKRQSVAFWCNPISGHATLYWYQQILGQGPKLLIQFQNNGVVDDSQLPKDRFSAERLKGVDSTLKIQPAKLEDSAVYLCASKGGSSYNEQFFGPGTRLTVL.

This clonotype occurred many times. The V and J genes are TRBV7-9 and TRBJ2-1; no clear D gene. V gave up 5 bases and J gave up 9 bases, with 14 bases separating them. This CDR3 contains 13 residues. Germline CDR1 SEHNR, CDR2 FQNEAQ (reference sequence). The CDR3 is CASSHTNPPEQFF. The CDR3 coding sequence is TGTGCCAGCAGCCACACAAATCCGCCTGAGCAGTTCTTC.

This clonotype occurred many times. The chain is built from TRBV4-3 and TRBJ2-1; the D is unclear. Trimming stripped 0 bases from V and 6 bases from J, with 12 bases between. The CDR3 consists of 15 residues. From germline, CDR1 is LGHNA and CDR2 YSLEER. The CDR3 DNA reads as TGCGCCAGCAGCCAAGATAATAACGCTTTCAATGAGCAGTTCTTC. Translated: CASSQDNNAFNEQFF.

On this clonotype: A much larger clone lies a single base off, so this may be a read error. The genes are TRBV10-3 and TRBJ1-1; tentatively, D is TRBD1 (6 bases). The CDR3 extends over 14 amino acids. The germline V and J ends were trimmed by 6 bases and 2 bases, with 13 bases remaining between them. Looked up from germline, CDR1 is ENHRY and CDR2 is SYGVKD. CDR3 bases: TGTGCCATCAGACATGGGGGCTCAAACACTGAAGCTTTCTTT. Translated: CAIRHGGSNTEAFF.

The table lists this clonotype with many counts. The genes are TRBV25-1 and TRBJ2-3, with D possibly being TRBD1 (5 bases). The germline CDR1 and CDR2 sequences are MGHDK and SYGVNS. The V and J ends lost 7 bases and 4 bases respectively, with 9 bases between them. The CDR3 runs 12 residues. CDR3 sequence: CASTQGADTQYF. CDR3 coding DNA: TGTGCCAGCACGCAGGGCGCAGATACGCAGTATTTT. The full variable domain, rest sourced from reference TRBV25-1 and TRBJ2-3, is EADIYQTPRYLVIGTGKKITLECSQTMGHDKMYWYQQDPGMELHLIHYSYGVNSTEKGDLSSESTVSRIRTEHFPLTLESARPSHTSQYLCASTQGADTQYFGPGTRLTVL.

This clonotype was counted many times. The V and J genes are TRBV4-1 and TRBJ1-5; 10 bases line up with TRBD1. CDR1 and CDR2 (germline): MGHRA, YSYEKL. V trimming: 0 bases; J trimming: 3 bases; junction bases outside the gene matches: 2. The CDR3 loop spans 16 amino acids. CDR3: CASSQDGTGVNQPQHF. In nucleotides, the CDR3 is TGCGCCAGCAGCCAAGATGGGACAGGGGTCAATCAGCCCCAGCATTTT.

In this sample, this clonotype turned up a few times. This chain uses TRBV6-2 or TRBV6-3 with TRBJ2-1, with TRBD2 as a possible D gene (6 bases). Looked up from germline, CDR1 is MNHEY and CDR2 is SVGEGT. The CDR3 consists of 15 residues. Trimming left V 6 bases short and J 6 bases short, with 18 bases between. CDR3 sequence (DNA): TGTGCCAGCAGCTTAGCGGTCTCGGGGCCCAATGAGCAGTTCTTC. This codes for CASSLAVSGPNEQFF.

This clonotype was counted a few times. The J gene is TRBJ2-7, the V gene TRBV4-3; tentatively, D is TRBD1 or TRBD2 (5 bases each). The CDR3 runs 15 residues. V lost 1 base, J lost 2 bases, and 12 bases lay in between. Germline V CDR1 and CDR2: LGHNA, YSLEER. CDR3 in DNA: TGCGCCAGCAGCCAAGCGGCAGGGAGCACCTACGAGCAGTACTTC. It specifies CASSQAAGSTYEQYF.

Ten or more counts support this clonotype. The rearrangement uses TRBV7-6 and TRBJ2-7; D is ambiguous. The ends were cut back, 5 bases at V and 0 bases at J, with 14 bases in the middle. CDR3 length: 15 amino acids. Germline V gene sequence: CDR1 SGHVS, CDR2 FNYEAQ. DNA of the CDR3: TGTGCCAGCAGCCTTTTAGACCAACGCTCCTACGAGCAGTACTTC. Amino acids: CASSLLDQRSYEQYF.

The sample holds many counts of this clonotype. The chain joins TRBV5-1 to TRBJ1-1; TRBD1 agrees at 8 bases. Germline V gives CDR1 SGHRS, CDR2 YFSETQ. The CDR3 runs 14 residues. V gave up 4 bases and J gave up 4 bases; unmatched junction bases: 6. CDR3: CASSPETGVTEAFF. The CDR3 nucleotides read TGCGCCAGCAGCCCGGAGACAGGGGTCACTGAAGCTTTCTTT.

This clonotype has a count of ten or more. The V call is TRBV27, the J call TRBJ1-5, with D unresolved. The CDR3 has 16 amino acids. Germline loops: CDR1 MNHEY, CDR2 SMNVEV (reference sequence). The ends were cut back, 8 bases at V and 0 bases at J, with 17 bases in the middle. CDR3 sequence: CASGLDVGYSNQPQHF. The DNA of the CDR3 is TGTGCCAGCGGCCTGGACGTAGGGTATAGCAATCAGCCCCAGCATTTT.

Ten or more counts support this clonotype. V gene TRBV6-1 combines with J gene TRBJ1-2, with no clear D. V gave up 6 bases and J gave up 3 bases, with 20 bases separating them. This CDR3 has 16 amino acids. Germline V gene sequence: CDR1 MNHNS, CDR2 SASEGT. CDR3 sequence: CASRGPSPDGDYGYTF. In DNA form, the CDR3 reads TGTGCCAGCAGGGGCCCCTCCCCCGACGGAGACTATGGCTACACCTTC.